Listed here are 20 T cell receptor beta chains from one sample, sequenced in a study of cytomegalovirus exposure and HLA in healthy donors. A multiplex PCR was run with 60 Vbeta primers and 13 Jbeta primers. The data were produced by immunoSEQ multiplex PCR, yet TCRdb's version contains in-frame clones alone and is incomplete. Here the sample spans approximately 190,000 clones, 75% to 90% being singletons. The sample taken for sequencing was PBMCs. The receptors shown here come from a woman aged 18-29 years in good health and CMV-seronegative.

The rearrangement joins TRBV2 to TRBJ1-2; D is unclear. CDR3 size: 13 residues. The V end was cut by 0 bases, the J end by 7 bases, with 9 bases between. Per germline, CDR1 SNHLY and CDR2 FYNNEI. The CDR3 spells CASSEAELSGYTF. In DNA form, the CDR3 reads TGTGCCAGCAGTGAAGCGGAGCTGAGTGGCTACACCTTC.

The chain combines TRBV10-3 with TRBJ1-1; 9 nucleotides agree with TRBD1. The J segment lost 4 bases and the V segment lost 6 bases, leaving 6 bases of the junction unmatched. The CDR3 consists of 14 residues. The germline gives CDR1 ENHRY, CDR2 SYGVKD. The CDR3: CAIRGTGRRTEAFF. The CDR3 nucleotides are TGTGCCATCAGGGGGACAGGGCGGCGCACTGAAGCTTTCTTT.

The rearrangement uses TRBV6-5 and TRBJ1-2; no firm D call. The V and J ends lost 0 bases and 4 bases respectively, with 9 bases between them. Per the germline V gene, CDR1 is MNHEY and CDR2 is SVGAGI. The CDR3 sequence is 14 residues long. CDR3 sequence reads: CASSYSQAGYGYTF. The CDR3 bases are TGTGCCAGCAGTTACTCGCAGGCGGGCTATGGCTACACCTTC.

This clone was seen a single time. The chain employs TRBV5-1 and TRBJ2-1, with 10 nucleotides matching TRBD1. The ends lost 3 bases at V and 0 bases at J; junction bases unmatched: 6. The germline gives CDR1 SGHRS, CDR2 YFSETQ. The CDR3 has 17 amino acids. CDR3 protein: CASSSTGQGYSYNEQFF. CDR3 sequence (DNA): TGCGCCAGCAGCTCGACGGGACAGGGGTACTCCTACAATGAGCAGTTCTTC.

The chain is built from TRBV7-9 and TRBJ1-5; no clear D. Germline loops: CDR1 SEHNR, CDR2 FQNEAQ (reference sequence). The V gene lost 1 base and the J gene lost 2 bases, with 6 bases spanning the gap. The CDR3 is 14 residues long. CDR3 residues: CASSLEGGNQPQHF. The DNA of the CDR3 is TGTGCCAGCAGCTTAGAAGGAGGCAATCAGCCCCAGCATTTT.

The chain couples TRBV5-6 to TRBJ2-5; no clear D gene. The germline V gene has CDR1 SGHDT and CDR2 YYEEEE. V was pared by 2 bases and J by 1 base, with 9 bases between. This CDR3 region has 14 residues. The CDR3 spells CASSFEFLQETQYF. CDR3 DNA: TGTGCCAGCAGCTTCGAGTTCCTCCAAGAGACCCAGTACTTC.

The rearrangement joins TRBV6-5 to TRBJ1-4; possible D gene TRBD1, 6 bases. Germline V gives CDR1 MNHEY, CDR2 SVGAGI. The CDR3 has 13 residues. Trimming stripped 5 bases from V and 7 bases from J, with 11 bases between. CDR3: CASSEGVGEKLFF. DNA for the CDR3: TGTGCCAGCAGTGAGGGGGTTGGTGAAAAACTGTTTTTT.

This chain joins TRBV18 and TRBJ1-1; D ambiguous. Trimming took off 3 bases at V and 1 base at J, with 15 bases between the two ends. Germline V gene lookup returns CDR1 KGHSH and CDR2 LQKENI. The CDR3 totals 16 residues. Here the CDR3 reads CASSPFVITGNTEAFF. The CDR3 region has the DNA TGTGCCAGCTCACCCTTTGTGATTACCGGGAACACTGAAGCTTTCTTT.

The V and J genes are TRBV25-1 and TRBJ1-4; D is ambiguous. This CDR3 has 15 residues. Between the trimmed V and J ends, which lost 3 bases and 1 base, there was a span of 9 bases. The germline gives CDR1 MGHDK, CDR2 SYGVNS. Here the CDR3 DNA reads TGTGCCAGCAGTGACGAGGAAGTAACTAATGAAAAACTGTTTTTT. Residues: CASSDEEVTNEKLFF.

This clone was seen just once. V gene TRBV29-1 combines with J gene TRBJ2-7, with 9 positions matching TRBD1. This CDR3 has 11 amino acids. The germline V gene has CDR1 SQVTM and CDR2 ANQGSEA. V lost 6 bases to trimming and J lost 6 bases; unmatched junction nucleotides: 3. As DNA, the CDR3 is TGCAGCGTCTTGGACAGGGGCGAGCAGTACTTC. This encodes CSVLDRGEQYF.

The chain couples TRBV27 to TRBJ1-2; 7 positions match TRBD1. V shed 8 bases and J 8 bases; nucleotides not matched to a gene: 20. The CDR3 length is 16 residues. Germline CDR1 reads MNHEY; CDR2 reads SMNVEV (reference sequence). CDR3 coding DNA: TGTGCCAGCTCCAGGTGGATAACAGGGGAAGGCGAGGGCTACACCTTC. This gives the protein CASSRWITGEGEGYTF.

This clone was seen once. This sequence joins TRBV9 and TRBJ2-3; tentative D call: TRBD2 (6 bases). CDR1 is SGDLS and CDR2 is YYNGEE in the germline V gene. The V end lost 5 bases, the J end lost 4 bases, and 14 bases lay between the germline ends. The CDR3 loop spans 14 amino acids. CDR3 nucleotide sequence: TGTGCCAGCAGTTTATCGGGAGCAGCAGATACGCAGTATTTT. As protein: CASSLSGAADTQYF.

This clone was observed a few times. The chain links TRBV29-1 to TRBJ1-1, with D possibly TRBD1 on 6 matching bases. This CDR3 region has 13 residues. Germline lookup yields CDR1 SQVTM and CDR2 ANQGSEA. Trimming shortened V by 8 bases and J by 2 bases, and 15 bases separated the two germline ends. The CDR3 here is CSYYRAQNTEAFF. The CDR3 nucleotides are TGCAGCTACTACAGGGCACAAAACACTGAAGCTTTCTTT.

The chain recombines TRBV6-1 with TRBJ1-1; no clear D. Germline lookup yields CDR1 MNHNS and CDR2 SASEGT. The CDR3 has 16 amino acids. V was shortened by 1 base and J by 0 bases, with 12 bases between the two germline ends. CDR3 sequence (DNA): TGTGCCAGCAGTGAAGGGCTTTTACAGTTGAACACTGAAGCTTTCTTT. It specifies CASSEGLLQLNTEAFF.

V is TRBV19 and J is TRBJ1-4; 7 bases map to TRBD1. CDR3 length equals 14 residues. Trimming at V came to 6 bases and at J to 2 bases, leaving 3 bases not matched to a gene. Germline CDR1 reads LNHDA; CDR2 reads SQIVND (reference sequence). The CDR3 coding sequence is TGTGCCAGTAGAAGGGGACAGACTAATGAAAAACTGTTTTTT. The encoded protein is CASRRGQTNEKLFF.

This rearrangement joins TRBV5-1 to TRBJ1-6; 8 bases map to TRBD1. J lost 9 bases, V lost 0 bases, and 2 bases had no gene match. Per the germline V gene, CDR1 is SGHRS and CDR2 is YFSETQ. The CDR3 has 14 residues. CDR3 DNA sequence: TGCGCCAGCAGCTTGGGACAGGGGTTTTCACCCCTCCACTTT. It yields the protein CASSLGQGFSPLHF.

In its sample, this clone was seen once. The gene calls are TRBV5-4 and TRBJ1-3; D is undetermined. Trimming took off 0 bases at V and 1 base at J, with 5 bases between the two ends. The CDR3 is made up of 14 amino acids. Germline V lookup: CDR1 SGHNT, CDR2 YYREEE (reference sequence). The DNA for the CDR3 is TGTGCCAGCAGCTTGGATTCTTCTGGAAACACCATATATTTT. As protein: CASSLDSSGNTIYF.

The chain is built from TRBV30 and TRBJ2-3, with 9 bases matching TRBD1. The CDR3 has 14 amino acids. J lost 3 bases, V lost 4 bases, and 5 bases had no gene match. Germline V lookup: CDR1 GTSNPN, CDR2 SVGIG (reference sequence). CDR3 bases: TGTGCCTGGAACAGGGGGCGCATTACAGATACGCAGTATTTT. It translates to CAWNRGRITDTQYF.

Note on this clone: At one of its ends the junction is not consistent with the germline gene, which may arise from a read error. The same CDR3 also results from other DNA sequences found in this sample. V gene TRBV15 combines with J gene TRBJ2-7, with 8 bases that match TRBD1. The CDR3 extends over 14 amino acids. The germline CDR1 and CDR2 sequences are LNHNV and YYDKDF (reference sequence). The CDR3 DNA reads TGTGCCACCAGTAGAGACAGGGGCCCCTACGAGCAGTACTTC. Translating it yields CATSRDRGPYEQYF.

The V and J genes are TRBV6-5 and TRBJ2-7; 7 bases match TRBD1. The germline gives CDR1 MNHEY, CDR2 SVGAGI. V lost 0 bases to trimming and J lost 4 bases; unmatched junction nucleotides: 9. CDR3 length equals 16 residues. The CDR3 sequence is CASSYSADRVIYEQYF. Written as DNA, the CDR3 is TGTGCCAGCAGTTACTCGGCAGACAGGGTTATTTACGAGCAGTACTTC.